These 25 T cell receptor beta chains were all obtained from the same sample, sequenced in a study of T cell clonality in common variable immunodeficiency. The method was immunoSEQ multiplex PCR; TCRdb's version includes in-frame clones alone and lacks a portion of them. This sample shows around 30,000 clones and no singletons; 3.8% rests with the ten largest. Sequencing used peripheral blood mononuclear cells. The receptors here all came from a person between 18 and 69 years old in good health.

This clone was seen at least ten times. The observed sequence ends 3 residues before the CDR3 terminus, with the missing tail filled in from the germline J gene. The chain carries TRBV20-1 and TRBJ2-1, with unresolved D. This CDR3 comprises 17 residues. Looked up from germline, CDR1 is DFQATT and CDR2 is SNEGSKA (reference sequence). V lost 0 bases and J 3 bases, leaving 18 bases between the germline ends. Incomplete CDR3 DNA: TGCAGTGCTAGAGATGTGTTGTCGCGGAGTAACTACAATGAG. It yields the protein CSARDVLSRSNYNE. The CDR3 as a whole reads CSARDVLSRSNYNEQFF.

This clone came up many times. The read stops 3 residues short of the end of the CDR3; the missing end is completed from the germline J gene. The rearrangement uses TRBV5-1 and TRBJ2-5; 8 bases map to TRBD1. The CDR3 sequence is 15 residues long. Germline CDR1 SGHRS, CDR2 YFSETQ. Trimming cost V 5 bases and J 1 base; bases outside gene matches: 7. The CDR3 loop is CASRPGTGIQETQYF. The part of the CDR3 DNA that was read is TGCGCCAGCAGGCCCGGGACAGGAATCCAAGAGACC.

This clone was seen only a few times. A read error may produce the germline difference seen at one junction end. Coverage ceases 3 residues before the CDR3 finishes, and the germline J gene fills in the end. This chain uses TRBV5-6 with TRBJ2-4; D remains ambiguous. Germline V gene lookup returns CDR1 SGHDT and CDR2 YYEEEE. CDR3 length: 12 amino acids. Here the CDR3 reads CASSLGQNTQYF. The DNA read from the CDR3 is TGTGCCAGCAGCTTGGGCCAGAACACT.

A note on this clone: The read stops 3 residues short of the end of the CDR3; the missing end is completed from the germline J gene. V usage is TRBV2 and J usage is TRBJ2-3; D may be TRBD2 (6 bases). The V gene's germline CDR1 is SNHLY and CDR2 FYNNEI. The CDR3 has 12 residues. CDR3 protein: CASSETSETQYF. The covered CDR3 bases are TGTGCCAGCAGTGAGACTAGTGAGACG.

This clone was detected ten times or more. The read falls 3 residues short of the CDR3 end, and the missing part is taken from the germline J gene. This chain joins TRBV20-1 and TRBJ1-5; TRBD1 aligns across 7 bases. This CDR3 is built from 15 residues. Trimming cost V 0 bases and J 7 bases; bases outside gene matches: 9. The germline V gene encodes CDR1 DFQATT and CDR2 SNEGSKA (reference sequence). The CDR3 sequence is CSARDSTGAGQPQHF. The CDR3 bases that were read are TGCAGTGCTAGAGATTCAACAGGGGCAGGACAGCCC.

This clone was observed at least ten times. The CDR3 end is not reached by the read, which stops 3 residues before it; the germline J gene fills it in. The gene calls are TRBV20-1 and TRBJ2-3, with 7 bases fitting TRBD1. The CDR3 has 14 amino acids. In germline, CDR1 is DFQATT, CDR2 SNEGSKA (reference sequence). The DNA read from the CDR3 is TGCAGTGCACCGAGGGGACAGCAGAAAGAGACG. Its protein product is CSAPRGQQKET. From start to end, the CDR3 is CSAPRGQQKETQYF.

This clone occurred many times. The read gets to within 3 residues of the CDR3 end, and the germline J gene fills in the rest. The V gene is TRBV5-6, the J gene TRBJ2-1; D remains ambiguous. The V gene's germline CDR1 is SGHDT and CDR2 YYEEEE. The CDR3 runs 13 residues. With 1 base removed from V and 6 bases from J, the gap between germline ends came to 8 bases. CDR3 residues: CASSLSEVNEQFF. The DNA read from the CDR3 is TGTGCCAGCAGCTTGTCAGAAGTCAATGAG.

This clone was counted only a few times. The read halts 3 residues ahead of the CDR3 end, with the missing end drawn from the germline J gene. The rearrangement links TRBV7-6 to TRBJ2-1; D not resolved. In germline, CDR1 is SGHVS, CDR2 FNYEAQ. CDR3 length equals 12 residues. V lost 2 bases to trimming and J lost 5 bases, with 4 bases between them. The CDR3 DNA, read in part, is TGTGCCAGCAGCTTACTTCACAATGAG. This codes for CASSLLHNE. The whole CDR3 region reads CASSLLHNEQFF.

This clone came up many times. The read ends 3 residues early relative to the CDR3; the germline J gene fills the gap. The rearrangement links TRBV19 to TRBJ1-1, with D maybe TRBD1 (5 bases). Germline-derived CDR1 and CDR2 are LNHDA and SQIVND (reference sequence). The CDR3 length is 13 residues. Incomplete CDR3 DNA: TGTGTTGTGAGGGGCACGGTGAACACTGAA. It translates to CVVRGTVNTE. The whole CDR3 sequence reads CVVRGTVNTEAFF.

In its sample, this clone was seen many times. CDR3 residues: CASTRDEGGNQPQHF. The covered CDR3 bases are TGTGCCAGCACCAGGGATGAGGGCGGCAATCAGCCC. The gene calls are TRBV2 and TRBJ1-5; TRBD1 is a possible D gene (5 bases). The sequenced fragment ends 3 residues before the CDR3 boundary, so the rest is inferred from the germline J gene. The V end lost 7 bases, the J end lost 2 bases, and 15 bases lay between the germline ends. Germline-derived CDR1 and CDR2 are SNHLY and FYNNEI. This CDR3 is 15 amino acids long. Full variable domain (outside the CDR3, taken from reference TRBV2 and TRBJ1-5): EPEVTQTPSHQVTQMGQEVILRCVPISNHLYFYWYRQILGQKVEFLVSFYNNEISEKSEIFDDQFSVERPDGSNFTLKIRSTKLEDSAMYFCASTRDEGGNQPQHFGDGTRLSIL.

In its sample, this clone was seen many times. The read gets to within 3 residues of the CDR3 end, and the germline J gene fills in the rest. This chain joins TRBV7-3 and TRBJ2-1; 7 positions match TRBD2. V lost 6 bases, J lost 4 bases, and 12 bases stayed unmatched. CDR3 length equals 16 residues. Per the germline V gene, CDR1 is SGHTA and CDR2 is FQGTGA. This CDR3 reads CASSPLGGGAYNEQFF. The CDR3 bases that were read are TGTGCCAGCAGTCCTCTAGGCGGGGGTGCTTACAATGAG.

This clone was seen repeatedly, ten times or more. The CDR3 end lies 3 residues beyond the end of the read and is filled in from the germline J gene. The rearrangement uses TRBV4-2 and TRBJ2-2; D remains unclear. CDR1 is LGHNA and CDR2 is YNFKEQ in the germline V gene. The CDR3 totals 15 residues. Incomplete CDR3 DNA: TGTGCCAGCAGCCAAGAAGGGCGTCCGAATGAAAAG. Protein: CASSQEGRPNEK. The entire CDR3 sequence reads CASSQEGRPNEKLFF.

Here the CDR3 reads CASSRTASYDYTF. The CDR3 bases that were read are TGTGCCAGCTCTCGGACAGCTTCCTACGAC. J is TRBJ1-2 and V is TRBV18; maybe TRBD1 (6 bases). The read falls 3 residues short of the CDR3 end, and the missing part is taken from the germline J gene. The CDR3 runs 13 residues. The germline V gene encodes CDR1 KGHSH and CDR2 LQKENI.

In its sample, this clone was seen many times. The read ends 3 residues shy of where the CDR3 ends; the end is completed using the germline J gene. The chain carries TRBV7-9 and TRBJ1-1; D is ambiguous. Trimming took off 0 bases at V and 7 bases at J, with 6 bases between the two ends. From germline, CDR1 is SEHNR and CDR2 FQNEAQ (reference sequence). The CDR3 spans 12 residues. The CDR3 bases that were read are TGTGCCAGCAGCTTAGCGCTCGGTGAA. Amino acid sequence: CASSLALGE. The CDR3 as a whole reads CASSLALGEAFF.

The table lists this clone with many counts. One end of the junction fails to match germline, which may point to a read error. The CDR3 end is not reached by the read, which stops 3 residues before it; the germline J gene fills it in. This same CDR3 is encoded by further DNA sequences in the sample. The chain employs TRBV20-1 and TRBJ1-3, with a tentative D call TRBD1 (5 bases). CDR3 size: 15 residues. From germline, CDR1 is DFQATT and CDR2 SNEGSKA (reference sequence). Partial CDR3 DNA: TGCAGTGCTAGAGGGGGCTCTTACTCTGGAAACACG. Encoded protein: CSARGGSYSGNT. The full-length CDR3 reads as CSARGGSYSGNTIYF.

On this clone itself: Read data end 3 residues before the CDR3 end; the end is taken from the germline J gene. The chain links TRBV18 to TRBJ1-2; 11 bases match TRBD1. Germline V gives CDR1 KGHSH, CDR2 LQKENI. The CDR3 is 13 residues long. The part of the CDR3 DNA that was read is TGTGCCAGCTCACCGGGACAGGGGGACGAC. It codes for CASSPGQGDD. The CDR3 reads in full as CASSPGQGDDYTF.

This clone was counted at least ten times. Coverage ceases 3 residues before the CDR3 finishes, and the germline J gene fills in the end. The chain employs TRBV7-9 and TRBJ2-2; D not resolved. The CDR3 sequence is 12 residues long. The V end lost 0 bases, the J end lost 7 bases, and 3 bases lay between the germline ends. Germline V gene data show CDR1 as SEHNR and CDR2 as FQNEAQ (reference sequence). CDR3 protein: CASSLAGGELFF. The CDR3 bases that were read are TGTGCCAGCAGCTTAGCAGGCGGGGAG.

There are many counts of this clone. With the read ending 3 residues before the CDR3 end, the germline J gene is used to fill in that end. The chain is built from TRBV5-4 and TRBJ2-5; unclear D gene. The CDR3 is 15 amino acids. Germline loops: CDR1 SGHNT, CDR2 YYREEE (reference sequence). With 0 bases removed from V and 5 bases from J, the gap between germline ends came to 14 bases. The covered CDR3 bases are TGTGCCAGCAGCTTGGTTGAGGTTGCCCTTGAGACC. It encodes CASSLVEVALET. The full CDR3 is CASSLVEVALETQYF.

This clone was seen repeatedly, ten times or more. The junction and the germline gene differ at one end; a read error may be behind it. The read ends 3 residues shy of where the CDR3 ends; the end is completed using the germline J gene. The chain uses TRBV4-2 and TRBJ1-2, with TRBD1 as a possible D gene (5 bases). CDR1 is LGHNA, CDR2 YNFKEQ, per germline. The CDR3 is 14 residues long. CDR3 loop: CASSQSRGNYGYTF. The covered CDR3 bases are TGCGCCAGCAGCCAAAGTCGGGGGAACTATGGC.

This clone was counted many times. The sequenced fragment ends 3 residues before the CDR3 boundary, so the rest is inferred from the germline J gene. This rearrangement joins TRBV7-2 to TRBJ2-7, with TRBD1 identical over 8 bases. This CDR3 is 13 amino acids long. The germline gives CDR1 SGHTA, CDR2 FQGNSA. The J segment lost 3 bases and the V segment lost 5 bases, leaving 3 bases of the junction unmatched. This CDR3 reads CASSQDRGYEQYF. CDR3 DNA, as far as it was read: TGTGCCAGCAGCCAAGACAGGGGCTACGAG.

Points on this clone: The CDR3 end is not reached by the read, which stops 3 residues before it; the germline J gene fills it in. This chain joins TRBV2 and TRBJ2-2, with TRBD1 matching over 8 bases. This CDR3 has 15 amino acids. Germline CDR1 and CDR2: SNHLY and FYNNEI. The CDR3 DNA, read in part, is TGTGCCAGCAGTGCCCAAAGGACAGGGAACGAAAAG. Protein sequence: CASSAQRTGNEK. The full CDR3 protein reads CASSAQRTGNEKLFF.

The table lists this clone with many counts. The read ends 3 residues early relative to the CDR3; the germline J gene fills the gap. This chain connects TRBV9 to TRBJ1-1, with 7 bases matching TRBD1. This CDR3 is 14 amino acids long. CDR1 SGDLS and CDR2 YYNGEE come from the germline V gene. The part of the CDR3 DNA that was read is TGTGCCAGCAGCGTAAGGGTCCATGGACAGGTA. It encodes CASSVRVHGQV. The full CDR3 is CASSVRVHGQVAFF.

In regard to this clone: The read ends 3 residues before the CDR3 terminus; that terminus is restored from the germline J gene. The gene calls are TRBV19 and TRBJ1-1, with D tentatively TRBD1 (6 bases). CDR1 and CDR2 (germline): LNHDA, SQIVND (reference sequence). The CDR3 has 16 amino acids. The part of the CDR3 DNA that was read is TGTGCCAGTAGTATGGTTCAGGGGTTCGGCCAAGAGACA. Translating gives CASSMVQGFGQET. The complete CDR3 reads CASSMVQGFGQETAFF.

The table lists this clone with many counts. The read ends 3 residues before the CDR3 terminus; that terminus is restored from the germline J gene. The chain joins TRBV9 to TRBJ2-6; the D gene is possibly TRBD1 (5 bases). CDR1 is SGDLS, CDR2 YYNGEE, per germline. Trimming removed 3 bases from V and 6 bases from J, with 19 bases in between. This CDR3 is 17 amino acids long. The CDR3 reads CASSAHSTAREANVLTF. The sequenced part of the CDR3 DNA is TGTGCCAGCAGCGCCCATTCGACAGCCCGAGAGGCCAACGTC.

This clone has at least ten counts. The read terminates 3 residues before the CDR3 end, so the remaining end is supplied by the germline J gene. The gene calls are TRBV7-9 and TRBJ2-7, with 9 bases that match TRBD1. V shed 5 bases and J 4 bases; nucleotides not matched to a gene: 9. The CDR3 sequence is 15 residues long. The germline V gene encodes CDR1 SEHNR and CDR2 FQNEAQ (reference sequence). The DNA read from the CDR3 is TGTGCCAGCAGCGCCGCAGGACAGGGGTTATACGAG. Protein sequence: CASSAAGQGLYE. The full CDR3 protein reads CASSAAGQGLYEQYF.